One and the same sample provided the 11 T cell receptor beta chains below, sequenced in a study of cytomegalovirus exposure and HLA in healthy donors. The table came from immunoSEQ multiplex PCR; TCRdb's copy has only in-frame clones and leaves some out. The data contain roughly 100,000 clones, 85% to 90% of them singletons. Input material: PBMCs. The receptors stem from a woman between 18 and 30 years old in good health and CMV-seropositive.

The CDR3 nucleotides are TGCGCCAGCAGTGAGTCCCGACTTAGCGGGGGGGCAGGTGAGCAGTTCTTC. Its translation: CASSESRLSGGAGEQFF. This chain connects TRBV10-2 to TRBJ2-1; 11 nucleotides align to TRBD2. V lost 0 bases and J lost 9; bases outside the gene matches: 10. The CDR3 contains 17 residues. CDR1 is WSHSY, CDR2 SAAADI, per germline.

CDR3 in DNA: TGTGCCAGCAGTGGGACCCCGTCCGGGACAGACACTGAAGCTTTCTTT. It is translated as CASSGTPSGTDTEAFF. This rearrangement joins TRBV28 to TRBJ1-1; 7 bases align to TRBD1. V lost 5 bases to trimming and J lost 3 bases; unmatched junction nucleotides: 12. Looked up from germline, CDR1 is MDHEN and CDR2 is SYDVKM. The CDR3 totals 16 residues. Looking up the rest from reference TRBV28 and TRBJ1-1 gives the full variable domain: DVKVTQSSRYLVKRTGEKVFLECVQDMDHENMFWYRQDPGLGLRLIYFSYDVKMKEKGDIPEGYSVSREKKERFSLILESASTNQTSMYLCASSGTPSGTDTEAFFGQGTRLTVV.

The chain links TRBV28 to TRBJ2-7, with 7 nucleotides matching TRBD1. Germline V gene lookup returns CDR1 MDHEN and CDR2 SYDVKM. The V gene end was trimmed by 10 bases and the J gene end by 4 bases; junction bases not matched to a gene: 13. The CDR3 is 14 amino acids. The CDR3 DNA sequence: TGTGCCACCGGACGGGGCAGGGGGAAATACGAGCAGTACTTC. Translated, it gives CATGRGRGKYEQYF.

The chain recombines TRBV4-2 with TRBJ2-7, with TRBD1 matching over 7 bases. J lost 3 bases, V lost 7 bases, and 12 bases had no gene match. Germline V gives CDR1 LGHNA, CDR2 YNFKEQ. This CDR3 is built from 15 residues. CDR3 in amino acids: CASTLGSRQGYEQYF. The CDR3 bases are TGTGCCAGCACCCTAGGTTCTCGACAGGGCTACGAGCAGTACTTC.

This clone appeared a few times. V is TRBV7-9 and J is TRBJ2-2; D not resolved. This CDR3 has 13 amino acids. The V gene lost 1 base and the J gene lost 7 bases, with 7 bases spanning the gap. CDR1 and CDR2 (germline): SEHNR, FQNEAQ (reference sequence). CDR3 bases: TGTGCCAGCAGCTTAGGAACAAGCGGGGAGCTGTTTTTT. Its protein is CASSLGTSGELFF.

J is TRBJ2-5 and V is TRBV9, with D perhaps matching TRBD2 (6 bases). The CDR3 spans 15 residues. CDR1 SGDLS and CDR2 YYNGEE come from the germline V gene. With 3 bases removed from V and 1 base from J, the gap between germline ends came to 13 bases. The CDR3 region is CASSATGTGQETQYF. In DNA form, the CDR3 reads TGTGCCAGCAGCGCGACCGGGACTGGCCAAGAGACCCAGTACTTC.

CDR3 bases: TGTGCCAGCAGTGAAAATCTAGCGGGAGAAACGAACACCGGGGAGCTGTTTTTT. Encoded protein: CASSENLAGETNTGELFF. This chain joins TRBV6-1 and TRBJ2-2; 10 bases match TRBD2. The CDR3 sequence is 18 residues long. The ends lost 2 bases at V and 0 bases at J; junction bases unmatched: 6. Looked up from germline, CDR1 is MNHNS and CDR2 is SASEGT.

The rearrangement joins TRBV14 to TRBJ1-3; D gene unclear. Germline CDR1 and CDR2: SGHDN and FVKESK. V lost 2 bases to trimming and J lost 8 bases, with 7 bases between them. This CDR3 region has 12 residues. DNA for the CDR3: TGTGCCAGCAGCCAAACTGCTTACACCATATATTTT. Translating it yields CASSQTAYTIYF.

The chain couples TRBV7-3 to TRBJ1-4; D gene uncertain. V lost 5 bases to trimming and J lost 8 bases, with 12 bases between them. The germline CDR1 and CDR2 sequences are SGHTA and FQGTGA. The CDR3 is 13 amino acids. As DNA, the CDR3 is TGTGCCAGCAGCCCAAGACTAGGCGAAAAACTGTTTTTT. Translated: CASSPRLGEKLFF.

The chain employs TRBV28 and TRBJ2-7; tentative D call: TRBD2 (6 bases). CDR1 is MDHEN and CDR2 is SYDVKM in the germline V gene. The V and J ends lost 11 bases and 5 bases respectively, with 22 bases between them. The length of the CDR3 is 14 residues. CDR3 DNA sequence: TGTGCCGCCCGGAAAGGTGGAGGGGCGCACGAGCAGTACTTC. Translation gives CAARKGGGAHEQYF.

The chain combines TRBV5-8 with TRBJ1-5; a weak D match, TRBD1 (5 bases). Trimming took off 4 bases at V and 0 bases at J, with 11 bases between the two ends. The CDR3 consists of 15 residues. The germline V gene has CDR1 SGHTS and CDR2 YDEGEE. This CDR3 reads CASSTRGYSNQPQHF. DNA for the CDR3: TGTGCCAGCAGCACACGGGGGTATAGCAATCAGCCCCAGCATTTT.